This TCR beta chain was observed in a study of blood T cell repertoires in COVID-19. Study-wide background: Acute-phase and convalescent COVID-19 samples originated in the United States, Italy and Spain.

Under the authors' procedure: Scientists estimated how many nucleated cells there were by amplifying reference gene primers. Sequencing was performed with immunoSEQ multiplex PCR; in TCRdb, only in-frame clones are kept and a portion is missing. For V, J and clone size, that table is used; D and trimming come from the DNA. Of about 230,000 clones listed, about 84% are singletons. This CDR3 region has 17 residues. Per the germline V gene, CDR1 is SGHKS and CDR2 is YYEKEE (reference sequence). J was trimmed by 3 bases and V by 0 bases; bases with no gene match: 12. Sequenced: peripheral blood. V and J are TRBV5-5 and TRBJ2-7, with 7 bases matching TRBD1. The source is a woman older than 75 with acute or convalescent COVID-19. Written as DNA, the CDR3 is TGTGCCAGCAGCTTGGAGTACTGGGACAGATCTAACTACGAGCAGTACTTC. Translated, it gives CASSLEYWDRSNYEQYF.